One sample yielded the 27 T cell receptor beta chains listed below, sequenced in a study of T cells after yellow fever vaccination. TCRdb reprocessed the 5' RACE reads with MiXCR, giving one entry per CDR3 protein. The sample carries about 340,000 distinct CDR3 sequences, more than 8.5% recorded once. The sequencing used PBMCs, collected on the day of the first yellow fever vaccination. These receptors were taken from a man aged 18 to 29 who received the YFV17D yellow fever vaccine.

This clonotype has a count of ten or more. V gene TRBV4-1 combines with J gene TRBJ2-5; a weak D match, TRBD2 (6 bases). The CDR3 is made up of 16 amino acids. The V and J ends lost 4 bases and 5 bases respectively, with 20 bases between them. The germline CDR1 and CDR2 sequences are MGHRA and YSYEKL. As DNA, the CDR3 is TGCGCCAGCAGCCCTGAAGGAGCCGGGGGTACGGAGACCCAGTACTTC. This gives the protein CASSPEGAGGTETQYF.

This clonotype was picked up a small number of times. CDR3 region: CASSLYGGPRANVLTF. CDR3 DNA sequence: TGCGCCAGCAGCTTGTATGGCGGACCTAGGGCCAACGTCCTGACTTTC. The gene calls are TRBV5-1 and TRBJ2-6; unclear D gene. Trimming removed 1 base at V and 5 bases at J, with 13 bases between. Germline V lookup: CDR1 SGHRS, CDR2 YFSETQ. CDR3 size: 16 residues. The variable domain in full, with the rest retrieved from reference TRBV5-1 and TRBJ2-6, is KAGVTQTPRYLIKTRGQQVTLSCSPISGHRSVSWYQQTPGQGLQFLFEYFSETQRNKGNFPGRFSGRQFSNSRSEMNVSTLELGDSALYLCASSLYGGPRANVLTFGAGSRLTVL.

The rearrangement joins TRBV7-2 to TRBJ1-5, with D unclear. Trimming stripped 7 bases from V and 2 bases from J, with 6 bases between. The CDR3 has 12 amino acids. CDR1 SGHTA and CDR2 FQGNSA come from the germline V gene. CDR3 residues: CASTWGNQPQHF. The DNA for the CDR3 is TGTGCCAGCACTTGGGGCAATCAGCCCCAGCATTTT. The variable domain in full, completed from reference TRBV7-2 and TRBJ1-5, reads GAGVSQSPSNKVTEKGKDVELRCDPISGHTALYWYRQSLGQGLEFLIYFQGNSAPDKSGLPSDRFSAERTGGSVSTLTIQRTQQEDSAVYLCASTWGNQPQHFGDGTRLSIL.

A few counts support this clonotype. The CDR3 loop reads CASSLGARTYGYTF. In DNA, the CDR3 is TGTGCCAGCAGCTTAGGGGCCAGGACCTATGGCTACACCTTC. The chain has TRBV7-8 and TRBJ1-2; D not certain. Trimming shortened V by 1 base and J by 4 bases, and 10 bases separated the two germline ends. The V gene's germline CDR1 is SGHVS and CDR2 FQNEAQ. This CDR3 region has 14 residues.

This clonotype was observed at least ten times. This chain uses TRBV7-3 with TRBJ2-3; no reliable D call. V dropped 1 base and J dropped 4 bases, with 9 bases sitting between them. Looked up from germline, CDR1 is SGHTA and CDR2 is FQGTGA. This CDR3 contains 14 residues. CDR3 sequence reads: CASSLKVQPDTQYF. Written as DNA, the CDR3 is TGTGCCAGCAGCTTAAAGGTCCAGCCAGATACGCAGTATTTT.

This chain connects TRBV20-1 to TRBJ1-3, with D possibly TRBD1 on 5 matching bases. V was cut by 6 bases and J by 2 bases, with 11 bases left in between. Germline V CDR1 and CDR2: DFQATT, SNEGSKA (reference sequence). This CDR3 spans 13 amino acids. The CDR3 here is CSATPGPGNTIYF. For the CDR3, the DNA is TGCAGTGCAACGCCGGGACCTGGAAACACCATATATTTT.

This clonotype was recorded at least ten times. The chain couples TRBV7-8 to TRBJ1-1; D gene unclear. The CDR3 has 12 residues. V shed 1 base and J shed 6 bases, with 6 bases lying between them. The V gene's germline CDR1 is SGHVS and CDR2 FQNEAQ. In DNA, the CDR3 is TGTGCCAGCAGCTTAGATTCGGCTGAAGCTTTCTTT. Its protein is CASSLDSAEAFF.

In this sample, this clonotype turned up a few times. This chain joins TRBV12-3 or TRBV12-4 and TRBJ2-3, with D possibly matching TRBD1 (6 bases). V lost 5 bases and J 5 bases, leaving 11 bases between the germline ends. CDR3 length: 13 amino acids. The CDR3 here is CASSQGPQDTQYF. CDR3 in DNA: TGTGCCAGCAGTCAGGGGCCCCAAGATACGCAGTATTTT.

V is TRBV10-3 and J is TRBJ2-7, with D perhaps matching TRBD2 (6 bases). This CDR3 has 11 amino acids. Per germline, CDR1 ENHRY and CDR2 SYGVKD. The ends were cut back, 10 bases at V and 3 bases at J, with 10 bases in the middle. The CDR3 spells CATDGGYEQYF. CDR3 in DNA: TGTGCCACCGACGGGGGCTACGAGCAGTACTTC.

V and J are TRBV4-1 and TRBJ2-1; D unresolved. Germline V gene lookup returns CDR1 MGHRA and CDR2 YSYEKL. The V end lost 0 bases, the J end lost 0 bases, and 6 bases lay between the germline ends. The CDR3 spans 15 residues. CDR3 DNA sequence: TGCGCCAGCAGCCAAGAGGCCAACTCCTACAATGAGCAGTTCTTC. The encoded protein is CASSQEANSYNEQFF.

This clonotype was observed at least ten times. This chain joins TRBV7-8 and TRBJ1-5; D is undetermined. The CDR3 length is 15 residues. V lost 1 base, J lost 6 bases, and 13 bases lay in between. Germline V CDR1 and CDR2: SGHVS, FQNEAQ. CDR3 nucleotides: TGTGCCAGCAGCTTAGTCACGAGGAGTACTCAGCCCCAGCATTTT. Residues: CASSLVTRSTQPQHF.

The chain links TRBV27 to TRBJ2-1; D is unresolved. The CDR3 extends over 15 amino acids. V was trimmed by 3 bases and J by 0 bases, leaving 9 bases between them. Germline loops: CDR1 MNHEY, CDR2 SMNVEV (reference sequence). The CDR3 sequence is CASSFDASSYNEQFF. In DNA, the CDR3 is TGTGCCAGCAGTTTTGACGCTAGCTCCTACAATGAGCAGTTCTTC.

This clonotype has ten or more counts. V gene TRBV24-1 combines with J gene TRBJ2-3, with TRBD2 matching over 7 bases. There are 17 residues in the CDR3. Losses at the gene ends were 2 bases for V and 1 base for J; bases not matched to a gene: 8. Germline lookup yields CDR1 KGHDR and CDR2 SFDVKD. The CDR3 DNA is TGTGCCACCAGTGATTCAGGTGGCGGGGGACGCACAGATACGCAGTATTTT. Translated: CATSDSGGGGRTDTQYF.

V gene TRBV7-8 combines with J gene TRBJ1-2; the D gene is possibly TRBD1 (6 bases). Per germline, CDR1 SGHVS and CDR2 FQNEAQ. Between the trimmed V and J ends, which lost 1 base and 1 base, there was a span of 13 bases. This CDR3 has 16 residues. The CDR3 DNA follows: TGTGCCAGCAGCTTAGGTTGGGACATAATTAACTATGGCTACACCTTC. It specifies CASSLGWDIINYGYTF.

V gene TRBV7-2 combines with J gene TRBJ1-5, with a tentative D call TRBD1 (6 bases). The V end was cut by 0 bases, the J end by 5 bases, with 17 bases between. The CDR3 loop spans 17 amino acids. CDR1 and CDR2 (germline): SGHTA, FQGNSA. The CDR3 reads CASSLAGWGALDQPQHF. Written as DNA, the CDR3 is TGTGCCAGCAGCTTAGCGGGTTGGGGGGCCTTGGATCAGCCCCAGCATTTT.

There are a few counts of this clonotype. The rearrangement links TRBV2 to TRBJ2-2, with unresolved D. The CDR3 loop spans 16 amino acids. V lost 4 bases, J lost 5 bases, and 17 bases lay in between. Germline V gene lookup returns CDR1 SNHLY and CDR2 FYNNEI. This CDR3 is CASSVSATWVTGELFF. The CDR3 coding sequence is TGTGCCAGCAGTGTATCGGCGACGTGGGTAACCGGGGAGCTGTTTTTT.

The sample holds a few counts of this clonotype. CDR3 nucleotide sequence: TGTGCCAGCAGCCTAAGACAGGGCCCCAATGAGCAGTTCTTC. This codes for CASSLRQGPNEQFF. The chain uses TRBV7-6 and TRBJ2-1; 7 bases map to TRBD1. The CDR3 length is 14 residues. CDR1 SGHVS and CDR2 FNYEAQ come from the germline V gene. V lost 5 bases, J lost 6 bases, and 7 bases stayed unmatched.

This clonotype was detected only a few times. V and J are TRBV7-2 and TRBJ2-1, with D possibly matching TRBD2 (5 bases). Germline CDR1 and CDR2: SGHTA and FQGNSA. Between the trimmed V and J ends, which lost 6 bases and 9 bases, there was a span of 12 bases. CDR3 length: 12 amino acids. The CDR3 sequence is CASSPLRGEQFF. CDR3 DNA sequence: TGTGCCAGCAGTCCCCTCCGGGGTGAGCAGTTCTTC. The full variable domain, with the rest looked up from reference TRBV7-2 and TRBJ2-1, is GAGVSQSPSNKVTEKGKDVELRCDPISGHTALYWYRQSLGQGLEFLIYFQGNSAPDKSGLPSDRFSAERTGGSVSTLTIQRTQQEDSAVYLCASSPLRGEQFFGPGTRLTVL.

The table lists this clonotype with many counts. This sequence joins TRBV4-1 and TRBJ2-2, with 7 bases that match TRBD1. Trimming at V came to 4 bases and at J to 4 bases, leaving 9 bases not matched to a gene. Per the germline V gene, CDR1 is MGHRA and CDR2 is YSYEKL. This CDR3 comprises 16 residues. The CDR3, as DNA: TGCGCCAGCAGCCGGACCGGGACAGCAATCACCGGGGAGCTGTTTTTT. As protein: CASSRTGTAITGELFF.

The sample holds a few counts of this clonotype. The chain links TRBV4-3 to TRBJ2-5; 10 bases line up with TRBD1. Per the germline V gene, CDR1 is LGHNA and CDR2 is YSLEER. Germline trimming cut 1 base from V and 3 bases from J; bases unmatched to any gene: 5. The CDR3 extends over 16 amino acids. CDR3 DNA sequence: TGCGCCAGCAGCCAAGGAGACAGGGGGCGGGAAGAGACCCAGTACTTC. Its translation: CASSQGDRGREETQYF.

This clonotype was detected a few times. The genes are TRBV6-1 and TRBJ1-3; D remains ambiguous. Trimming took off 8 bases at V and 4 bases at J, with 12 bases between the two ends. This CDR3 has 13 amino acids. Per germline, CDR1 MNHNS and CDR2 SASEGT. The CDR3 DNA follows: TGTGCCAGCGGGTCGCCGTCGGGAAACACCATATATTTT. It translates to CASGSPSGNTIYF.

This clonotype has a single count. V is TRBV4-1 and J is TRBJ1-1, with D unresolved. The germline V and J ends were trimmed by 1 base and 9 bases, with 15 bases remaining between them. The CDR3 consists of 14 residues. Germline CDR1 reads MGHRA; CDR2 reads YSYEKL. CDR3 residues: CASSQVFTVNQAFF. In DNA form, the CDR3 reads TGCGCCAGCAGCCAAGTATTCACCGTAAATCAAGCTTTCTTT.

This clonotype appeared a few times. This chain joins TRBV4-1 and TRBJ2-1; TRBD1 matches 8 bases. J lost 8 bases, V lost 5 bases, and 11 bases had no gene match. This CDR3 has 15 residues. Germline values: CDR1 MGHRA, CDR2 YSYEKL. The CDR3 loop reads CASSALAGGRDEQFF. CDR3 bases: TGCGCCAGCAGCGCTCTGGCAGGGGGCCGGGATGAGCAGTTCTTC.

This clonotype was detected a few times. CDR3 sequence reads: CASSSTRETQYF. For the CDR3, the DNA is TGTGCCAGCAGTTCCACCAGGGAGACCCAGTACTTC. The J gene is TRBJ2-5, the V gene TRBV12-3 or TRBV12-4; no firm D call. Trimming cost V 4 bases and J 5 bases, with 8 bases left between them. The CDR3 spans 12 residues.

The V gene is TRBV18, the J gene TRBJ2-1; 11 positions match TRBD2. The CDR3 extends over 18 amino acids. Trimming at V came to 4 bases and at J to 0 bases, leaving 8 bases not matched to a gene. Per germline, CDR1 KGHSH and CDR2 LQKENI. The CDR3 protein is CASSRSSGGAASYNEQFF. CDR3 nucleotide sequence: TGTGCCAGCTCACGAAGTAGCGGGGGGGCCGCCTCCTACAATGAGCAGTTCTTC.

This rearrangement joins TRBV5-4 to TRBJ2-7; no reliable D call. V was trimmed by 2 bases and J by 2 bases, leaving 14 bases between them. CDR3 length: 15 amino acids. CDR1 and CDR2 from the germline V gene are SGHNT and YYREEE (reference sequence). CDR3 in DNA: TGTGCCAGCAGCTTCAGTGGGTCTCCAACCTACGAGCAGTACTTC. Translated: CASSFSGSPTYEQYF.

CDR3 protein: CASLTGDSYNEQFF. CDR3 bases: TGTGCCAGCTTAACGGGCGATTCCTACAATGAGCAGTTCTTC. The rearrangement links TRBV2 to TRBJ2-1; D is uncertain. This CDR3 region has 14 residues. Germline CDR1 and CDR2: SNHLY and FYNNEI. V was shortened by 8 bases and J by 1 base, with 12 bases between the two germline ends.